The 14 T cell receptor beta chains in this list originate from one sample, sequenced in a study of shared clonotypes between healthy human individuals. Some clones are missing from TCRdb's copy, which holds only in-frame ones; the method was immunoSEQ multiplex PCR. Among a few hundred thousand clones listed, around 95% were seen once. Cells designated naive CD8 were CD45RO-negative and were positively selected for CCR7, with terminally differentiated effector memory CD45RA+ cells excluded. Sequenced sample: naive CD8+ T cells sorted from blood. These receptors came from a woman aged 25-40 years in good health.

J is TRBJ2-1 and V is TRBV5-6, with a tentative D call TRBD2 (6 bases). This CDR3 spans 18 amino acids. The V gene's germline CDR1 is SGHDT and CDR2 YYEEEE. Trimming pared 1 base from V and 0 bases from J, leaving 17 bases between. The CDR3 DNA reads TGTGCCAGCAGCTTGAAGGCTAGCGAGCGCCTCTCCTACAATGAGCAGTTCTTC. It is translated as CASSLKASERLSYNEQFF.

The chain has TRBV5-4 and TRBJ2-7; D possibly corresponds to TRBD2 (5 bases). This CDR3 is built from 14 residues. The germline V and J ends were trimmed by 4 bases and 0 bases, with 11 bases remaining between them. Germline values: CDR1 SGHNT, CDR2 YYREEE (reference sequence). The CDR3 sequence is CASSPAGDSYEQYF. The CDR3 region has the DNA TGTGCCAGCAGCCCCGCGGGCGACTCCTACGAGCAGTACTTC.

The rearrangement uses TRBV7-9 and TRBJ1-4; TRBD1 might be the D (6 bases). V was trimmed by 5 bases and J by 4 bases, leaving 17 bases between them. CDR3 size: 16 residues. Germline assignment: CDR1 SEHNR and CDR2 FQNEAQ (reference sequence). The CDR3 is CASSHRDTRVNEKLFF. CDR3 coding DNA: TGTGCCAGCAGCCACCGGGACACCCGGGTTAATGAAAAACTGTTTTTT.

This clone was counted a single time. V is TRBV5-1 and J is TRBJ2-7, with 11 bases aligning to TRBD2. CDR3 size: 15 residues. Germline lookup yields CDR1 SGHRS and CDR2 YFSETQ. Trimming removed 4 bases from V and 0 bases from J; junction bases left unmatched: 3. CDR3 in DNA: TGCGCCAGCAGCATTACTAGCGGGAGCTCCTACGAGCAGTACTTC. Translation: CASSITSGSSYEQYF.

This rearrangement joins TRBV27 to TRBJ1-1, with D possibly being TRBD1 (5 bases). There are 12 residues in the CDR3. Germline CDR1 MNHEY, CDR2 SMNVEV (reference sequence). V was trimmed by 2 bases and J by 14 bases, leaving 15 bases between them. DNA for the CDR3: TGTGCCAGCAGTTTACCTCCGGCAGGGCTCTTCTTT. As protein: CASSLPPAGLFF.

This clone was observed a single time. The chain is built from TRBV5-6 and TRBJ2-3; D perhaps matches TRBD2 (6 bases). The CDR3 is 12 amino acids. Trimming removed 7 bases from V and 9 bases from J, with 15 bases in between. CDR1 is SGHDT and CDR2 is YYEEEE in the germline V gene. The CDR3, as DNA: TGTGCCAGCGGCGTGGGCGGGAACACGCAGTATTTT. It encodes CASGVGGNTQYF.

With regard to this clone: Germline and junction disagree at one end, which may indicate a read error. V is TRBV27 and J is TRBJ2-7; 7 bases match TRBD1. The V gene's germline CDR1 is MNHEY and CDR2 SMNVEV (reference sequence). The CDR3 contains 13 residues. CDR3 protein: CVSSLGQDYEQYF. CDR3 DNA sequence: TGTGTCAGCAGTTTAGGACAGGACTACGAGCAGTACTTC.

V usage is TRBV27 and J usage is TRBJ2-1, with 9 bases that match TRBD1. The CDR3 covers 17 residues. Germline CDR1 is MNHEY and CDR2 is SMNVEV (reference sequence). V dropped 0 bases and J dropped 3; count of bases not matched to a gene: 6. In nucleotides, the CDR3 is TGTGCCAGCAGTTTATCTCCCGGGACAGGGTACTACAATGAGCAGTTCTTC. This codes for CASSLSPGTGYYNEQFF.

V and J are TRBV7-6 and TRBJ2-3; D call uncertain. The CDR3 is 13 residues long. Per the germline V gene, CDR1 is SGHVS and CDR2 is FNYEAQ. The V gene lost 1 base and the J gene lost 6 bases, with 8 bases spanning the gap. CDR3 nucleotides: TGTGCCAGCAGCTTAGTCAATCCCGATACGCAGTATTTT. Residues: CASSLVNPDTQYF. Full variable domain (outside the CDR3, taken from reference TRBV7-6 and TRBJ2-3): GAGVSQSPRYKVTKRGQDVALRCDPISGHVSLYWYRQALGQGPEFLTYFNYEAQQDKSGLPNDRFSAERPEGSISTLTIQRTEQRDSAMYRCASSLVNPDTQYFGPGTRLTVL.

This chain connects TRBV7-9 to TRBJ1-2; 7 nucleotides line up with TRBD1. Germline V gene sequence: CDR1 SEHNR, CDR2 FQNEAQ (reference sequence). V gave up 3 bases and J gave up 1 base; unmatched junction bases: 5. CDR3 length equals 15 residues. The CDR3 here is CASSLFGTDNYGYTF. The CDR3 bases are TGTGCCAGCAGCTTGTTTGGGACAGATAACTATGGCTACACCTTC. Together with reference TRBV7-9 and TRBJ1-2, the CDR3 gives the full variable domain: DTGVSQNPRHKITKRGQNVTFRCDPISEHNRLYWYRQTLGQGPEFLTYFQNEAQLEKSRLLSDRFSAERPKGSFSTLEIQRTEQGDSAMYLCASSLFGTDNYGYTFGSGTRLTVV.

The CDR3 protein is CASSASGTSNGDEQFF. The CDR3 coding sequence is TGTGCCAGCAGCGCCTCCGGGACTAGCAACGGGGATGAGCAGTTCTTC. The gene calls are TRBV9 and TRBJ2-1, with TRBD2 matching over 9 bases. After removal of 3 bases from V and 8 bases from J, the junction contained 12 bases not matched to a gene. This CDR3 has 16 amino acids. Germline assignment: CDR1 SGDLS and CDR2 YYNGEE.

The rearrangement joins TRBV19 to TRBJ2-1; the D call may be TRBD1 or TRBD2 (6 bases each). Germline V gene lookup returns CDR1 LNHDA and CDR2 SQIVND (reference sequence). V shed 3 bases and J shed 6 bases, with 15 bases lying between them. The CDR3 spans 15 residues. CDR3 protein: CASSISQGRFNEQFF. In nucleotides, the CDR3 is TGTGCCAGTAGTATCAGCCAGGGGAGGTTCAATGAGCAGTTCTTC.

This chain joins TRBV19 and TRBJ2-1; 7 bases fit TRBD1. The germline gives CDR1 LNHDA, CDR2 SQIVND (reference sequence). J gave up 9 bases and V 5 bases, and 10 bases lay outside the gene matches. The CDR3 consists of 14 residues. The CDR3 nucleotides read TGTGCCAGTAGTTTCGGACAGGTGTATACTGAGCAGTTCTTC. It codes for CASSFGQVYTEQFF.

This clone was counted only a few times. The same CDR3 can be traced to other DNA sequences in this sample. The chain joins TRBV28 to TRBJ2-7, with D perhaps given as TRBD1 or TRBD2 (5 bases each). The germline V gene has CDR1 MDHEN and CDR2 SYDVKM. There are 14 residues in the CDR3. The ends were cut back, 3 bases at V and 0 bases at J, with 9 bases in the middle. The CDR3 DNA sequence: TGTGCCAGCAGTTTGGCAGGGAGCTCCTACGAGCAGTACTTC. As protein: CASSLAGSSYEQYF.